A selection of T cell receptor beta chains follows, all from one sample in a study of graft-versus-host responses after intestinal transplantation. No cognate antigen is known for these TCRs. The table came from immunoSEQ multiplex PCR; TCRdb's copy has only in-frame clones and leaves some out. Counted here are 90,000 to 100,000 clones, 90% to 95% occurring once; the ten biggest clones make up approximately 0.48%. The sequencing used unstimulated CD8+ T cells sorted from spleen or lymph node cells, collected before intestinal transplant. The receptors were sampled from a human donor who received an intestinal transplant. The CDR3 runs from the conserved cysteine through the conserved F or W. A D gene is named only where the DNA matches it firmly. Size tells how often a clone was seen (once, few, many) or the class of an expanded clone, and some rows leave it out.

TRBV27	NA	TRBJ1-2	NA	TGTGCCAGCAGTTTGTCTCAGGGGAATGGCTACACCTTC	CASSLSQGNGYTF
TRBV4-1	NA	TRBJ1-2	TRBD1	TGCGCCAGCAGCCAAGTGGGACAGGACTACTATGGCTACACCTTC	CASSQVGQDYYGYTF
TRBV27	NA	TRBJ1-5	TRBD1	TGTGCCAGCAGTTTAAGGTCCGCCCCCGACAGGGGGACCAATCAGCCCCAGCATTTT	CASSLRSAPDRGTNQPQHF
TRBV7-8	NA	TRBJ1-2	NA	TGTGCCAGCAGCTTATATCGGTTCGGGGAGGGGACCTATGGCTACACCTTC	CASSLYRFGEGTYGYTF
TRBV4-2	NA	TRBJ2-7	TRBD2	TGTGCCAGCAGCCAAGGGACTAGCGGGATATACGAGCAGTACTTC	CASSQGTSGIYEQYF
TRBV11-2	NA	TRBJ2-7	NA	TGTGCCAGCAGCTTAGAATCTATCTCGCCGTTCGGGACCTACGAGCAGTACTTC	CASSLESISPFGTYEQYF
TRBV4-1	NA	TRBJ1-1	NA	TGCGCCAGCAGCCAAGTGCGGTCAGGGGAGTGGAACACTGAAGCTTTCTTT	CASSQVRSGEWNTEAFF
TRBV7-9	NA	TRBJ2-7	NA	TGTGCCAGCAGTCATGGGGACAGCGGGGGTTCCTACGAGCAGTACTTC	CASSHGDSGGSYEQYF
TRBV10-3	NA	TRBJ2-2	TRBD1	TGTGCCATCAGTGAGCCGGGACAGGGGACCCCGAACACCGGGGAGCTGTTTTTT	CAISEPGQGTPNTGELFF
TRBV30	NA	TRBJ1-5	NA	TGTGCCTGGGCCGGACAGCCTCATCAGCCCCAGCATTTT	CAWAGQPHQPQHF
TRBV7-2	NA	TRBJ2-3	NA	TGTGCCAGCAGCCTTTCCAGGGTTTCTAGCACAGATACGCAGTATTTT	CASSLSRVSSTDTQYF
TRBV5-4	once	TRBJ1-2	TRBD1	TGTGCCAGCAGCTTGGACGGACAGGGGATCTATGGCTACACCTTC	CASSLDGQGIYGYTF
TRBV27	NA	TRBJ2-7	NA	TGTGCCAGCAGTCCAATAGACAAGTTCTACGAGCAGTACTTC	CASSPIDKFYEQYF
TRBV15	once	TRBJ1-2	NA	TGTGCCACCAGCAGAGAATGGGAGGGACGGCCCTATGGCTACACCTTC	CATSREWEGRPYGYTF
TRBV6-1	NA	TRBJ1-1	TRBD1	TGTGCCAGCAGTGAAACAGGGGTTTACACTGAAGCTTTCTTT	CASSETGVYTEAFF
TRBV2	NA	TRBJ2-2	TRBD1	TGTGCCAGCAGCGGGGAAACAGGGGGCGAAGGCACCGGGGAGCTGTTTTTT	CASSGETGGEGTGELFF
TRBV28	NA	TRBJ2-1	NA	TGTGCCAGCATGTGGGGGGAGCAGTTCGACAATGAGCAGTTCTTC	CASMWGEQFDNEQFF
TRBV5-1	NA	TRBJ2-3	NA	TGCGCCAGCAGCCCCCGGGAATCGAACACAGATACGCAGTATTTT	CASSPRESNTDTQYF
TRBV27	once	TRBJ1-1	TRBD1	TGTGCCAGCAGTTTTAGGCCGGGACAGGGGTTGACTGAAGCTTTCTTT	CASSFRPGQGLTEAFF
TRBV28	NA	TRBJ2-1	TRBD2	TGTGCCAGCAGTTTCAGCGGGAGGGACAATGAGCAGTTCTTC	CASSFSGRDNEQFF
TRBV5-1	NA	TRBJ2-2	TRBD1	TGCGCCAGCAGCTTGGTGTCAGGGGGCGTGGAGCTGTTTTTT	CASSLVSGGVELFF
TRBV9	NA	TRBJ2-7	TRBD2	TGTGCCAGCAGCCCGAGGACTAGCAACGAGCAGTACTTC	CASSPRTSNEQYF
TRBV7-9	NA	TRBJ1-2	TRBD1	TGTGCCAGCAGCACGTCCGGGACAGGGACTTTCCTTAACTATGGCTACACCTTC	CASSTSGTGTFLNYGYTF
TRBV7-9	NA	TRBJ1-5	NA	TGTGCCAGCAGCCCCCCGCAGGGGCAGCCCCAGCATTTT	CASSPPQGQPQHF
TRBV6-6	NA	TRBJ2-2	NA	TGTGCCAGCAGTTACCCGCCCGGGATGGACACCGGGGAGCTGTTTTTT	CASSYPPGMDTGELFF
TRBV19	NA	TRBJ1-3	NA	TGTGCCAGTAGTATCTGGGAGAGCTCTGGAAACACCATATATTTT	CASSIWESSGNTIYF
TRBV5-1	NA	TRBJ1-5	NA	TGCGCCAGCAGCTTAGAAGGGCAGGGTGGGCAGCCCCAGCATTTT	CASSLEGQGGQPQHF
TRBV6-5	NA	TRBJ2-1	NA	TGTGCCAGCGCTCCGGGGTACGGCTACAATGAGCAGTTCTTC	CASAPGYGYNEQFF
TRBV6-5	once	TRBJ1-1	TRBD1	TGTGCCAGCAGTAGAGGACAGGGGAACACTGAAGCTTTCTTT	CASSRGQGNTEAFF
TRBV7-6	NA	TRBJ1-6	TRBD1	TGTGCCAGCAGCTTAGCGGACAGGGGGAATTCACCCCTCCACTTT	CASSLADRGNSPLHF
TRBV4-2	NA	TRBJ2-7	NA	TGTGCCAGCAGTCATCGGGACTCCTACGAGCAGTACTTC	CASSHRDSYEQYF
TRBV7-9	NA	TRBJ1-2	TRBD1	TGTGCCAGCAGCCTCTCAGGACAGGGAGCTAACTATGGCTACACCTTC	CASSLSGQGANYGYTF
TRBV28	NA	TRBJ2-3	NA	TGTGCCAGCAGTTTAAGAACAGAACCCACAGATACGCAGTATTTT	CASSLRTEPTDTQYF
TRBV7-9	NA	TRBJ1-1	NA	TGTGCCAGCAGCTTAAGCATGGTAACTGAAGCTTTCTTT	CASSLSMVTEAFF
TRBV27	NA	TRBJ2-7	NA	TGTGCCAGCAGTTTATATGAGTCCTACGAGCAGTACTTC	CASSLYESYEQYF
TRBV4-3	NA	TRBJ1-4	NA	TGCGCCAGCAGCCAAGACCCCGGGACTGTTGAAAAACTGTTTTTT	CASSQDPGTVEKLFF
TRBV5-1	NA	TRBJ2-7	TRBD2	TGCGCCAGCAGCTTGCTGCGGGGGAGCTCCTACGAGCAGTACTTC	CASSLLRGSSYEQYF
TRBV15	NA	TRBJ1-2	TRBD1	TGTGCCACCAGCGGGGGACAGGGACCTAACTATGGCTACACCTTC	CATSGGQGPNYGYTF
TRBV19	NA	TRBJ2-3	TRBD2	TGTGCCAGTAGTCGTAGACTAGCGGGAGGGCCTCCAGATACGCAGTATTTT	CASSRRLAGGPPDTQYF
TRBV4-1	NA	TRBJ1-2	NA	TGCGCCAGCAGCCGAGAGACCCGGGAGGATGGCTACACCTTC	CASSRETREDGYTF
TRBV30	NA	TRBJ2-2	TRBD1	TGTGCCTGGAACAGGGGCGACACCGGGGAGCTGTTTTTT	CAWNRGDTGELFF
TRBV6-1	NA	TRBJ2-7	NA	TGTGCCAGCAGTTATTCATCGACAGACGAGCAGTACTTC	CASSYSSTDEQYF
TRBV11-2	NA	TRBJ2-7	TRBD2	TGTGCCAGCAGCCTTAGCGGGGGGGCCTACGAGCAGTACTTC	CASSLSGGAYEQYF
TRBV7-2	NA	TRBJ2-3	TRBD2	TGTGCCAGCAGTCCCCCAGCGGGGAGCACAGATACGCAGTATTTT	CASSPPAGSTDTQYF
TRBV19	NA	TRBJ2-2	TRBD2	TGTGCCAGTAGGACTAGCCACACCGGGGAGCTGTTTTTT	CASRTSHTGELFF
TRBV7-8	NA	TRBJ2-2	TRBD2	TGTGCCAGCAGCTCCCTGACTAGCGGGGGGACCGGGGAGCTGTTTTTT	CASSSLTSGGTGELFF
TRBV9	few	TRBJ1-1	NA	TGTGCCAGCAGCGTCAACCCTGACAGGCTGAACACTGAAGCTTTCTTT	CASSVNPDRLNTEAFF
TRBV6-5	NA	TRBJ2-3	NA	TGTGCCAGCAGTTACGAGGCGGGGTCCGGGGATACGCAGTATTTT	CASSYEAGSGDTQYF
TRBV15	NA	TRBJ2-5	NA	TGTGCCACCAGCAGGAGAGCCCAAGAGACCCAGTACTTC	CATSRRAQETQYF
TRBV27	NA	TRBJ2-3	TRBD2	TGTGCCAGCAGTTCGAGGACTAGCGGGGGGGCCCCAGATACGCAGTATTTT	CASSSRTSGGAPDTQYF